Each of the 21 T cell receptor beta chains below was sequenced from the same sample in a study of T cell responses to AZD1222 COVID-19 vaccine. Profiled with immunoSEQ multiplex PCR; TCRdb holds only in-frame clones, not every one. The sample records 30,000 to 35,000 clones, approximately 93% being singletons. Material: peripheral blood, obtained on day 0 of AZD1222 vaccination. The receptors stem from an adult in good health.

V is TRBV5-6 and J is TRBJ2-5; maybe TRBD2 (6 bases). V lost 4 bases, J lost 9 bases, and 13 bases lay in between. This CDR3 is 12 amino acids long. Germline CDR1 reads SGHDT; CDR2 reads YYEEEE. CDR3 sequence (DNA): TGTGCCAGCAGCACCGGGGGTACGGCCCAGTACTTC. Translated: CASSTGGTAQYF.

CDR3 coding DNA: TGTGCCAGCAGCTCGACCGGGTTCTATCAAGAGACCCAGTACTTC. Amino acid sequence: CASSSTGFYQETQYF. The chain is built from TRBV7-9 and TRBJ2-5; D gene unclear. The germline V gene has CDR1 SEHNR and CDR2 FQNEAQ (reference sequence). V was trimmed by 4 bases and J by 2 bases, leaving 14 bases between them. The CDR3 runs to 15 residues.

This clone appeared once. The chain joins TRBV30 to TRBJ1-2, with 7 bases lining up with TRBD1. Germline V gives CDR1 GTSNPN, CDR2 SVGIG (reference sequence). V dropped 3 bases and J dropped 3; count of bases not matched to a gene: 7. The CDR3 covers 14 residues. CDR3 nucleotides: TGTGCCTGGAGAAATAGAGGGGGCTACTATGGCTACACCTTC. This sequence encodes CAWRNRGGYYGYTF.

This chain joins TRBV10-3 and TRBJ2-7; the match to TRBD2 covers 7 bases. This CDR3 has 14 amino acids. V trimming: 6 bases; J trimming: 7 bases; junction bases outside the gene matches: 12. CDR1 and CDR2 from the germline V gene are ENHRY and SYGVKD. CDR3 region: CAIRATATSLEQYF. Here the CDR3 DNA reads TGTGCCATCAGAGCGACGGCGACTAGCCTGGAGCAGTACTTC.

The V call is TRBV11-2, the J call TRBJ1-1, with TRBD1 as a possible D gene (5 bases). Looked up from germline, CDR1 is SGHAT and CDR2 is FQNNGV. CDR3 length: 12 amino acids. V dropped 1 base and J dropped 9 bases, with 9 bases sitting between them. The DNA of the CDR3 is TGTGCCAGCAGCTTAGGAGGGGTTAAAGCTTTCTTT. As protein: CASSLGGVKAFF.

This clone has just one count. This CDR3 is CASSLGTDPRHGYTF. The CDR3 nucleotides read TGTGCCAGCAGCCTCGGGACGGACCCACGGCATGGCTACACCTTC. This rearrangement joins TRBV4-2 to TRBJ1-2; weak D call: TRBD1 (5 bases). V was shortened by 4 bases and J by 6 bases, with 18 bases between the two germline ends. Germline V gene sequence: CDR1 LGHNA, CDR2 YNFKEQ. The CDR3 loop spans 15 amino acids.

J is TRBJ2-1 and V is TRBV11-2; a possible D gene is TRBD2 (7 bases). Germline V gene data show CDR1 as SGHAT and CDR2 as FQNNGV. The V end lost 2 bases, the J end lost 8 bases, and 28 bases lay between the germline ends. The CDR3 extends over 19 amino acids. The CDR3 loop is CASSLWAIGGAAQVHEQFF. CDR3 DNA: TGTGCCAGCAGCTTATGGGCTATAGGGGGGGCCGCGCAGGTTCATGAGCAGTTCTTC.

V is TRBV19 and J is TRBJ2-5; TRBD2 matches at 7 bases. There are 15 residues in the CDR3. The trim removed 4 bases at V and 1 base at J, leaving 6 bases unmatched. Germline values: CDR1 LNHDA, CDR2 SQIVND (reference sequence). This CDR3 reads CASSNREAVQETQYF. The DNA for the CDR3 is TGTGCCAGTAGTAACCGGGAGGCAGTCCAAGAGACCCAGTACTTC.

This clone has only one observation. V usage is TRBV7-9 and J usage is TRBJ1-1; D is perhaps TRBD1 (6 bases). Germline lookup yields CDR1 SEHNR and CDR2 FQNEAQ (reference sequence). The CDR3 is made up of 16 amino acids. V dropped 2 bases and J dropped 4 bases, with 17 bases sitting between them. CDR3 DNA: TGTGCCAGCAGCTTACGAACAGGGCCTAGGACCACTGAAGCTTTCTTT. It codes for CASSLRTGPRTTEAFF.

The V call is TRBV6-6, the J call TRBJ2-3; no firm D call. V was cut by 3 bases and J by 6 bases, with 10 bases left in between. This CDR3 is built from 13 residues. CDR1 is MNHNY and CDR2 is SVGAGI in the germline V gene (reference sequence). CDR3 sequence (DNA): TGTGCCAGCAGTTATGATCAAGTGGATACGCAGTATTTT. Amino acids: CASSYDQVDTQYF.

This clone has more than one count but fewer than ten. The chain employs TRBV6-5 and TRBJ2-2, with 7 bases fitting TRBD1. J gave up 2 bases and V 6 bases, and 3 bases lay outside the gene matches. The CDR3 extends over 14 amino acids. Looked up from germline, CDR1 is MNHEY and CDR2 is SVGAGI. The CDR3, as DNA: TGTGCCAGCAGCCGGGACAGAAACACCGGGGAGCTGTTTTTT. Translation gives CASSRDRNTGELFF.

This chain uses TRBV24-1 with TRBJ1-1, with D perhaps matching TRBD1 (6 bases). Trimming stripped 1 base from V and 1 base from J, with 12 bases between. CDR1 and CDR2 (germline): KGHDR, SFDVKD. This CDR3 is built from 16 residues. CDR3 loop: CATSDLLRGQNTEAFF. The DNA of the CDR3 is TGTGCCACCAGTGATTTACTCAGGGGTCAGAACACTGAAGCTTTCTTT.

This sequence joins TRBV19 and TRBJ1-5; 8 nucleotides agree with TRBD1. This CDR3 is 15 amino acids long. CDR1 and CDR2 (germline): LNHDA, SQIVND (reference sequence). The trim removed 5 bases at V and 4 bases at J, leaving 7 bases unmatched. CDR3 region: CASSGQGGGNQPQHF. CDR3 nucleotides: TGTGCCAGTAGTGGACAGGGTGGGGGTAATCAGCCCCAGCATTTT.

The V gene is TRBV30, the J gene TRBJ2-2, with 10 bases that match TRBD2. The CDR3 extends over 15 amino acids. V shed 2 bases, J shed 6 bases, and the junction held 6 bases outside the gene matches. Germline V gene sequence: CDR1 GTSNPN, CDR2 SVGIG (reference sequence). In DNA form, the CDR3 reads TGTGCCTGGAGTTTCAGCGGGGGGGCGGCCGGGGAGCTGTTTTTT. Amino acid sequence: CAWSFSGGAAGELFF.

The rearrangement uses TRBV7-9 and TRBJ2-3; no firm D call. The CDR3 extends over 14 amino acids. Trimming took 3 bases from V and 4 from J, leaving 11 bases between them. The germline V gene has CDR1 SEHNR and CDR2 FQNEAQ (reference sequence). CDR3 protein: CASSLIGLSDTQYF. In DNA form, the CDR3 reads TGTGCCAGCAGCTTGATAGGGCTGTCAGATACGCAGTATTTT.

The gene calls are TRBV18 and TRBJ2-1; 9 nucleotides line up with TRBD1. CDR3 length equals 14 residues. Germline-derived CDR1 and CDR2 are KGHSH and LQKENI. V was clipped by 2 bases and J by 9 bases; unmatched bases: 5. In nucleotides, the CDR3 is TGTGCCAGCTCACCAAATGGACAGGGGACTGAGCAGTTCTTC. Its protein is CASSPNGQGTEQFF.

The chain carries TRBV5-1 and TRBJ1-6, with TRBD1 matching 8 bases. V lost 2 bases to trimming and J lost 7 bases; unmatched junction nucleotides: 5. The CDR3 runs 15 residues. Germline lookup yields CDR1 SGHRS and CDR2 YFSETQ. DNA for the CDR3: TGCGCCAGCAGCTTAGGACAGGGAATAAATTCACCCCTCCACTTT. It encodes CASSLGQGINSPLHF.

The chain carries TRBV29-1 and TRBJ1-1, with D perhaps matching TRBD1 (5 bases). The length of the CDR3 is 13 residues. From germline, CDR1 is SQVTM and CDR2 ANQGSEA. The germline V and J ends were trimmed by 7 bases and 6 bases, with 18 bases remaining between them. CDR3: CSADAGPTAEAFF. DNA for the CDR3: TGCAGCGCTGACGCGGGGCCTACAGCTGAAGCTTTCTTT.

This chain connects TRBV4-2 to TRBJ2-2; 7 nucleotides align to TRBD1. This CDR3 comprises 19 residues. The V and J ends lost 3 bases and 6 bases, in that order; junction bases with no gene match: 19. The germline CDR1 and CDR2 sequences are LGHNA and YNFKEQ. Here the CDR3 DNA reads TGTGCCAGCAGCCATCGTCCGCTGGCCAATACAGGGGACCCCGGGGAGCTGTTTTTT. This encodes CASSHRPLANTGDPGELFF.

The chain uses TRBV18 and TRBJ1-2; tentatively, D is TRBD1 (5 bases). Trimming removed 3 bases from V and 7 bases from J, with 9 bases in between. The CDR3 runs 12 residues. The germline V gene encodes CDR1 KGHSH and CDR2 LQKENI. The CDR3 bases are TGTGCCAGCTCACCGGACAAGCCTGGCTACACCTTC. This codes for CASSPDKPGYTF.

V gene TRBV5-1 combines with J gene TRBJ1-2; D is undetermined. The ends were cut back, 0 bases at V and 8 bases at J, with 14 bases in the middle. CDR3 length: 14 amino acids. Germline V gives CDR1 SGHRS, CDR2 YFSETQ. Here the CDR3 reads CASSLAGGPIGYTF. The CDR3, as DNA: TGCGCCAGCAGCTTGGCAGGCGGTCCTATCGGCTACACCTTC.